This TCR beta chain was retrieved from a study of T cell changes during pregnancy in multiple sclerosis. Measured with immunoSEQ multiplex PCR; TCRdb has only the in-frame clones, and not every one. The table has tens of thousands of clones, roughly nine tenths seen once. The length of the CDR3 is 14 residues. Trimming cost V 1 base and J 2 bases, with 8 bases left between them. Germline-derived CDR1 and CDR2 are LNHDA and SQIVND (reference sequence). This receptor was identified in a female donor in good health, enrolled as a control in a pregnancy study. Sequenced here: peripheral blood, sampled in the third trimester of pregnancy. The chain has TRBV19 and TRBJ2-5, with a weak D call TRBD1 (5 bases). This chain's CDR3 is CASSIGDRQETQYF. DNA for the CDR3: TGTGCCAGTAGTATAGGTGACAGACAAGAGACCCAGTACTTC.